The 30 T cell receptor beta chains reported below all come from one sample, sequenced in a study of blood T cell repertoires in COVID-19. The table came from immunoSEQ multiplex PCR; TCRdb's copy has only in-frame clones and leaves some out. This sample carries 350,000 to 550,000 clones, approximately 90% of them seen once, and the ten largest clones take around 1.1%. Material: PBMCs or T cells enriched from blood (not recorded which). The receptors stem from a man younger than 45 who had recovered from COVID-19.

This clone was observed once. The chain uses TRBV25-1 and TRBJ1-1; no clear D. CDR1 and CDR2 (germline): MGHDK, SYGVNS. With 5 bases removed from V and 0 bases from J, the gap between germline ends came to 7 bases. The length of the CDR3 is 13 residues. CDR3 in DNA: TGTGCCAGCAGTCAAATCCTGAACACTGAAGCTTTCTTT. Translation gives CASSQILNTEAFF.

The chain recombines TRBV12-5 with TRBJ2-1, with 12 bases aligning to TRBD2. The CDR3 totals 14 residues. Germline CDR1 is LGHNT and CDR2 is FRNRAP. V dropped 6 bases and J dropped 8; count of bases not matched to a gene: 5. CDR3 coding DNA: TGTGCTAGTGGAGGACTAGCGGGAAGGGATGAGCAGTTCTTC. It codes for CASGGLAGRDEQFF.

The gene calls are TRBV11-2 and TRBJ1-2; 7 positions agree with TRBD1. Germline CDR1 and CDR2: SGHAT and FQNNGV. Trimming at V came to 5 bases and at J to 2 bases, leaving 2 bases not matched to a gene. The CDR3 has 13 residues. The CDR3 DNA reads as TGTGCCAGCAGCCCGGACAGGAACTATGGCTACACCTTC. Its translation is CASSPDRNYGYTF.

V is TRBV6-5 and J is TRBJ2-3; 7 bases are shared with TRBD2. Per the germline V gene, CDR1 is MNHEY and CDR2 is SVGAGI. After removal of 6 bases from V and 5 bases from J, the junction contained 11 bases not matched to a gene. The CDR3 covers 15 residues. The CDR3 coding sequence is TGTGCCAGCAGCAAAACCGGGACTACATTAGATACGCAGTATTTT. This sequence encodes CASSKTGTTLDTQYF.

The V call is TRBV5-1, the J call TRBJ2-5; 10 positions match TRBD2. CDR1 and CDR2 (germline): SGHRS, YFSETQ. V was pared by 4 bases and J by 4 bases, with 7 bases of the junction left unmatched. This CDR3 has 15 amino acids. CDR3 sequence (DNA): TGCGCCAGCAGCCCTAGCGGGAGTTGGGTAGAGACCCAGTACTTC. Translated: CASSPSGSWVETQYF.

The rearrangement joins TRBV10-2 to TRBJ2-7; D not resolved. With 6 bases removed from V and 4 bases from J, the gap between germline ends came to 7 bases. CDR3 length: 11 residues. From germline, CDR1 is WSHSY and CDR2 SAAADI. CDR3 sequence: CASREEYEQYF. The DNA for the CDR3 is TGCGCCAGCAGAGAGGAGTACGAGCAGTACTTC.

The V call is TRBV4-1, the J call TRBJ2-7; D is undetermined. Germline CDR1 reads MGHRA; CDR2 reads YSYEKL. CDR3 length equals 15 residues. V was shortened by 1 base and J by 0 bases, with 10 bases between the two germline ends. The CDR3 DNA reads as TGCGCCAGCAGCCAAGGAATATCGGTCTCCTACGAGCAGTACTTC. Residues: CASSQGISVSYEQYF.

The genes are TRBV9 and TRBJ1-2; D is uncertain. The V gene lost 4 bases and the J gene lost 0 bases, with 7 bases spanning the gap. This CDR3 contains 13 residues. Germline values: CDR1 SGDLS, CDR2 YYNGEE. CDR3 sequence reads: CASSSEANYGYTF. The CDR3 DNA follows: TGTGCCAGCAGCTCAGAAGCTAACTATGGCTACACCTTC.

V is TRBV30 and J is TRBJ1-1; D call uncertain. The germline CDR1 and CDR2 sequences are GTSNPN and SVGIG (reference sequence). V lost 0 bases and J 2 bases, leaving 13 bases between the germline ends. The length of the CDR3 is 15 residues. The CDR3 DNA is TGTGCCTGGAGTGTACACCCCGGAGCTAACACTGAAGCTTTCTTT. This sequence encodes CAWSVHPGANTEAFF.

The chain carries TRBV10-3 and TRBJ2-3; 8 nucleotides match TRBD2. The V gene's germline CDR1 is ENHRY and CDR2 SYGVKD. The V and J ends lost 10 bases and 0 bases, in that order; junction bases with no gene match: 6. CDR3 length equals 14 residues. CDR3 residues: CATRGGVSTDTQYF. The CDR3 region has the DNA TGTGCCACCCGGGGGGGGGTCAGCACAGATACGCAGTATTTT.

J is TRBJ1-2 and V is TRBV6-5; perhaps TRBD1 as D (6 bases). The V gene lost 6 bases and the J gene lost 4 bases, with 15 bases spanning the gap. CDR1 MNHEY and CDR2 SVGAGI come from the germline V gene. This CDR3 has 14 residues. CDR3 in amino acids: CASSLGGRFYGYTF. The CDR3 region has the DNA TGTGCCAGCAGCTTGGGGGGGCGCTTCTATGGCTACACCTTC.

The chain combines TRBV19 with TRBJ2-3; D gene uncertain. The CDR3 totals 14 residues. Per germline, CDR1 LNHDA and CDR2 SQIVND (reference sequence). Between the trimmed V and J ends, which lost 3 bases and 2 bases, there was a span of 9 bases. CDR3 amino acids: CASSIGGTTDTQYF. For the CDR3, the DNA is TGTGCCAGTAGTATCGGCGGAACCACAGATACGCAGTATTTT.

The chain has TRBV6-1 and TRBJ1-1; TRBD1 agrees at 7 bases. Per the germline V gene, CDR1 is MNHNS and CDR2 is SASEGT. The CDR3 covers 15 residues. J gave up 8 bases and V 3 bases, and 12 bases lay outside the gene matches. The CDR3 DNA sequence: TGTGCCAGCAGTGACATTTCGACAGGGCCTAGGGAAGCTTTCTTT. Translating it yields CASSDISTGPREAFF.

The rearrangement links TRBV7-8 to TRBJ2-7; 14 bases are shared with TRBD2. This CDR3 is built from 18 residues. CDR1 and CDR2 (germline): SGHVS, FQNEAQ. With V trimmed by 1 base and J by 0 bases, 5 bases remained unmatched. The CDR3 DNA sequence: TGTGCCAGCAGCTTAGGGGGACTAGCGGGAGTCCCCTCCTACGAGCAGTACTTC. As protein: CASSLGGLAGVPSYEQYF. The variable domain in full, completed from reference TRBV7-8 and TRBJ2-7, reads GAGVSQSPRYKVAKRGQDVALRCDPISGHVSLFWYQQALGQGPEFLTYFQNEAQLDKSGLPSDRFFAERPEGSVSTLKIQRTQQEDSAVYLCASSLGGLAGVPSYEQYFGPGTRLTVT.

The J gene is TRBJ1-5, the V gene TRBV12-3 or TRBV12-4, with D possibly TRBD1 on 5 matching bases. The CDR3 is 13 residues long. V gave up 6 bases and J gave up 9 bases, with 15 bases separating them. The CDR3 nucleotides are TGTGCCAGCAGGGGAGGGGAGTTGGGGCCCCAGCATTTT. It is translated as CASRGGELGPQHF.

The chain uses TRBV7-8 and TRBJ2-7; 10 bases are shared with TRBD2. There are 18 residues in the CDR3. V gave up 2 bases and J gave up 0 bases; unmatched junction bases: 10. Germline V gives CDR1 SGHVS, CDR2 FQNEAQ. The CDR3 is CASSLIASGSLFSYEQYF. In DNA form, the CDR3 reads TGTGCCAGCAGCTTAATTGCTAGCGGGAGCCTGTTCTCCTACGAGCAGTACTTC.

The J gene is TRBJ1-2, the V gene TRBV27; TRBD1 is a possible D gene (6 bases). Germline CDR1 is MNHEY and CDR2 is SMNVEV (reference sequence). The CDR3 consists of 14 residues. The ends were cut back, 4 bases at V and 8 bases at J, with 17 bases in the middle. CDR3 bases: TGTGCCAGCAGTTCCGCTTCCCCAGGGACAGGCTACACCTTC. Amino acids: CASSSASPGTGYTF.

This sequence joins TRBV12-3 or TRBV12-4 and TRBJ1-1, with D possibly being TRBD1 (5 bases). Trimming pared 4 bases from V and 9 bases from J, leaving 12 bases between. This CDR3 spans 12 amino acids. CDR3 sequence: CASSYGRQKAFF. CDR3 coding DNA: TGTGCCAGCAGTTACGGGCGACAGAAAGCTTTCTTT.

The rearrangement joins TRBV29-1 to TRBJ1-4, with a possible D match to TRBD1 (5 bases). CDR1 and CDR2 (germline): SQVTM, ANQGSEA. The CDR3 sequence is 14 residues long. V was trimmed by 6 bases and J by 7 bases, leaving 18 bases between them. As DNA, the CDR3 is TGCAGCGTAATGCCACGGGGGTACGGTGAAAAACTGTTTTTT. Encoded protein: CSVMPRGYGEKLFF.

The gene calls are TRBV7-2 and TRBJ2-2; tentatively, D is TRBD2 (6 bases). This CDR3 has 16 residues. Germline values: CDR1 SGHTA, CDR2 FQGNSA. V gave up 2 bases and J gave up 4 bases, with 14 bases separating them. This CDR3 is CASSLQTGAVTGELFF. The CDR3 region has the DNA TGTGCCAGCAGCTTACAGACGGGAGCGGTCACCGGGGAGCTGTTTTTT. The variable domain in full, completed from reference TRBV7-2 and TRBJ2-2, reads GAGVSQSPSNKVTEKGKDVELRCDPISGHTALYWYRQSLGQGLEFLIYFQGNSAPDKSGLPSDRFSAERTGGSVSTLTIQRTQQEDSAVYLCASSLQTGAVTGELFFGEGSRLTVL.

A remark on this clone: In the same sample, other DNA sequences code for this CDR3. The chain combines TRBV27 with TRBJ1-1; tentative D call: TRBD1 (5 bases). The CDR3 runs to 12 residues. CDR1 MNHEY and CDR2 SMNVEV come from the germline V gene (reference sequence). V was cut by 6 bases and J by 5 bases, with 10 bases left in between. CDR3 DNA sequence: TGTGCCAGCAGCCTTAAGGGGACTGAAGCTTTCTTT. This encodes CASSLKGTEAFF.

This clone was seen only once. The chain links TRBV30 to TRBJ2-7, with 9 bases aligning to TRBD1. V shed 2 bases and J 5 bases; nucleotides not matched to a gene: 7. Germline CDR1 reads GTSNPN; CDR2 reads SVGIG (reference sequence). This CDR3 is 14 amino acids long. The CDR3 reads CAWSSGTGSNEQYF. The DNA of the CDR3 is TGTGCCTGGAGTTCCGGGACAGGGAGTAACGAGCAGTACTTC.

This clone was detected only once. This chain connects TRBV5-1 to TRBJ1-1; perhaps TRBD1 as D (6 bases). The CDR3 is made up of 13 amino acids. Trimming shortened V by 4 bases and J by 6 bases, and 13 bases separated the two germline ends. Looked up from germline, CDR1 is SGHRS and CDR2 is YFSETQ. CDR3 DNA: TGCGCCAGCAGCCCATATACAGGGTCTGAAGCTTTCTTT. Protein: CASSPYTGSEAFF. Full variable domain (outside the CDR3, taken from reference TRBV5-1 and TRBJ1-1): KAGVTQTPRYLIKTRGQQVTLSCSPISGHRSVSWYQQTPGQGLQFLFEYFSETQRNKGNFPGRFSGRQFSNSRSEMNVSTLELGDSALYLCASSPYTGSEAFFGQGTRLTVV.

This clone was counted a single time. The chain carries TRBV6-1 and TRBJ1-4; TRBD1 might be the D (5 bases). This CDR3 is built from 16 residues. V lost 1 base to trimming and J lost 5 bases, with 14 bases between them. CDR1 and CDR2 from the germline V gene are MNHNS and SASEGT. Written as DNA, the CDR3 is TGTGCCAGCAGTGAAGGTTTCGGAGGGACCAATGAAAAACTGTTTTTT. Translated, it gives CASSEGFGGTNEKLFF.

This chain connects TRBV9 to TRBJ2-1; D remains ambiguous. Trimming shortened V by 2 bases and J by 8 bases, and 11 bases separated the two germline ends. CDR1 is SGDLS and CDR2 is YYNGEE in the germline V gene. This CDR3 spans 13 amino acids. CDR3 loop: CASSVESVDEQFF. DNA for the CDR3: TGTGCCAGCAGCGTGGAGTCGGTCGATGAGCAGTTCTTC.

The chain uses TRBV19 and TRBJ2-1; TRBD1 agrees at 7 bases. This CDR3 spans 15 amino acids. With 2 bases clipped from V and 5 bases from J, the junction kept 6 bases outside the gene matches. Germline CDR1 is LNHDA and CDR2 is SQIVND (reference sequence). The CDR3 loop reads CASSILYRGHNEQFF. CDR3 nucleotide sequence: TGTGCCAGTAGTATACTTTACAGGGGCCACAATGAGCAGTTCTTC.

This clone was picked up one time. The same CDR3 can be traced to other DNA sequences in this sample. The chain joins TRBV5-1 to TRBJ2-1; 12 nucleotides line up with TRBD2. This CDR3 has 14 residues. With V trimmed by 4 bases and J by 7 bases, 3 bases remained unmatched. Germline loops: CDR1 SGHRS, CDR2 YFSETQ. In DNA form, the CDR3 reads TGCGCCAGCAGCCTCGGGACTAGCGGGAATGAGCAGTTCTTC. It is translated as CASSLGTSGNEQFF.

The chain recombines TRBV25-1 with TRBJ2-2, with 8 bases lining up with TRBD1. CDR1 MGHDK and CDR2 SYGVNS come from the germline V gene. V trimming: 6 bases; J trimming: 1 base; junction bases outside the gene matches: 1. CDR3 length equals 14 residues. The CDR3 DNA is TGTGCCAGCAGCGGACAGGGGAACACCGGGGAGCTGTTTTTT. Protein product: CASSGQGNTGELFF. The whole variable domain, filled in from reference TRBV25-1 and TRBJ2-2, reads EADIYQTPRYLVIGTGKKITLECSQTMGHDKMYWYQQDPGMELHLIHYSYGVNSTEKGDLSSESTVSRIRTEHFPLTLESARPSHTSQYLCASSGQGNTGELFFGEGSRLTVL.

The V call is TRBV9, the J call TRBJ1-2, with D unclear. The germline V gene has CDR1 SGDLS and CDR2 YYNGEE. V lost 3 bases and J 1 base, leaving 7 bases between the germline ends. The CDR3 runs to 13 residues. The DNA of the CDR3 is TGTGCCAGCAGCGGAGGGTTTAACTATGGCTACACCTTC. Translation: CASSGGFNYGYTF.

The chain uses TRBV4-1 and TRBJ2-2; TRBD2 matches 11 bases. The junction had 16 bases not matched to a gene; V was cut back by 4 bases and J by 6 bases. Germline CDR1 MGHRA, CDR2 YSYEKL. There are 19 residues in the CDR3. Here the CDR3 DNA reads TGCGCCAGCAGCCCCCAAGGGGCAAGAGGTAGCGGGAGGGCCGGGGAGCTGTTTTTT. This translates into CASSPQGARGSGRAGELFF.